This TCR beta chain was captured by sequencing in a study of T cell repertoires in cytomegalovirus infection. The CDR3 is 15 residues long. Germline-derived CDR1 and CDR2 are SGHVS and FQNEAQ. Trimming removed 5 bases from V and 4 bases from J, with 15 bases in between. General study findings and limits: Pooled public TCR beta family frequency picked out CMV carriers with the relevant HLA.

This clonotype came up many times. Its antigen is currently unknown. Each CDR3 protein is one row after TCRdb ran MiXCR on the reads. The sample records about 100,000 distinct CDR3 sequences, about 29% being singletons. This receptor was taken from a human donor in good health (CMV status not recorded). Some clones in this sample may be carry-over from other donors' samples. This chain connects TRBV7-8 to TRBJ1-5; D ambiguous. Here the sequenced sample was CD8+ T cells from cultured PBMCs, taken from culture after CMV antigen stimulation. The CDR3 loop reads CASSLLGTWNQPQHF. The CDR3 coding sequence is TGTGCCAGCAGCCTCCTTGGTACCTGGAATCAGCCCCAGCATTTT. Full variable domain (remainder filled in from reference TRBV7-8 and TRBJ1-5): GAGVSQSPRYKVAKRGQDVALRCDPISGHVSLFWYQQALGQGPEFLTYFQNEAQLDKSGLPSDRFFAERPEGSVSTLKIQRTQQEDSAVYLCASSLLGTWNQPQHFGDGTRLSIL.